The entry that follows covers one T cell receptor beta chain sequence. The CDR3 extends over 14 amino acids. V lost 3 bases and J 0 bases, leaving 6 bases between the germline ends. CDR1 is DFQATT and CDR2 is SNEGSKA in the germline V gene (reference sequence). The sample originates from a study of T cell responses to AZD1222 COVID-19 vaccine. The data were produced by immunoSEQ multiplex PCR, yet TCRdb's version contains in-frame clones alone and is incomplete. The sample lists about 120,000 clones, roughly 90% occurring once. The TCR comes from an adult in good health. The sample here was peripheral blood, taken on day 0 of AZD1222 vaccination. The chain recombines TRBV20-1 with TRBJ2-6; no clear D gene. The CDR3 loop is CSASLSSGANVLTF. The DNA of the CDR3 is TGCAGTGCTAGTCTCTCCTCTGGGGCCAACGTCCTGACTTTC.